The sequence of this TCR beta chain was determined in a study of CD8+ T cells in alopecia areata. Trimming stripped 0 bases from V and 0 bases from J, with 12 bases between. This CDR3 comprises 16 residues. Germline CDR1 LGHNA, CDR2 YSLEER. Once RNA had been extracted, it was reverse transcribed into cDNA to act as the sequencing template. Libraries were prepared by immunoSEQ multiplex PCR; TCRdb keeps only in-frame clonotypes and omits some of them. The profile shows 150,000 to 180,000 clones, about 50% of them singletons. PBMCs, the starting material, were the source of sorted CD4+ and CD8+ T cells.

The chain joins TRBV4-3 to TRBJ2-7; possibly TRBD2 for D (6 bases). Sequenced material: CD8+ T cells sorted from blood, taken at week 0. The TCR sequence derives from a human donor with alopecia areata. CDR3 amino acids: CASSQDLSGPSYEQYF. The CDR3 nucleotides read TGCGCCAGCAGCCAAGATCTTAGCGGACCCTCCTACGAGCAGTACTTC.